The 25 T cell receptor beta chains presented below share a single source sample, sequenced in a study of siplizumab effects on memory and regulatory T cells (dated by TCRdb to about 2019). Library preparation was by the immunoSEQ multiplex PCR assay. TCRdb's version of the immuneACCESS table is confined to in-frame rearrangements and falls short of the full clone set. An unresolved V gene accounts for under half of the shortfall where checked; the remainder is of unknown origin. The sample records 99,000 or so clones, 93% of which are singletons. The ten largest account for about 0.62% of the sample. Sequences were obtained from Tregs sorted from blood. The receptors derive from a human donor in good health.

The chain uses TRBV10-3 and TRBJ1-1; a possible D gene is TRBD1 (6 bases). Between the trimmed V and J ends, which lost 6 bases and 2 bases, there was a span of 19 bases. The CDR3 loop spans 16 amino acids. Germline V gene lookup returns CDR1 ENHRY and CDR2 SYGVKD. The CDR3 loop reads CAISQGHRGKNTEAFF. CDR3 nucleotides: TGTGCCATCAGCCAGGGACACCGGGGGAAAAACACTGAAGCTTTCTTT.

This chain uses TRBV11-2 with TRBJ2-7; D gene unclear. Trimming shortened V by 1 base and J by 5 bases, and 3 bases separated the two germline ends. Germline values: CDR1 SGHAT, CDR2 FQNNGV. This CDR3 spans 11 amino acids. CDR3 residues: CASSLANEQYF. The CDR3 bases are TGTGCCAGCAGCTTAGCCAACGAGCAGTACTTC.

This rearrangement joins TRBV6-4 to TRBJ1-2; D uncertain. V lost 3 bases and J 8 bases, leaving 19 bases between the germline ends. CDR1 is MRHNA, CDR2 SNTAGT, per germline. The CDR3 runs to 15 residues. The DNA of the CDR3 is TGTGCCAGCAGTGAATCGGCAGGTGTAATGAGGGGCTACACCTTC. It codes for CASSESAGVMRGYTF.

The CDR3 region has the DNA TGTGCCAGCAGCGGACCGGCCTCCCACAGGGGCGGCAATGGCTACACCTTC. Its protein product is CASSGPASHRGGNGYTF. The chain is built from TRBV9 and TRBJ1-2; 7 bases map to TRBD1. V shed 3 bases, J shed 6 bases, and the junction held 17 bases outside the gene matches. The CDR3 spans 17 residues. Per the germline V gene, CDR1 is SGDLS and CDR2 is YYNGEE.

This chain joins TRBV11-2 and TRBJ2-5, with D possibly TRBD2 on 5 matching bases. V was shortened by 3 bases and J by 2 bases, with 13 bases between the two germline ends. In germline, CDR1 is SGHAT, CDR2 FQNNGV. The CDR3 runs 15 residues. CDR3 nucleotide sequence: TGTGCCAGCAGCTTCCTAGCCAGCCCTCAAGAGACCCAGTACTTC. Its translation is CASSFLASPQETQYF. Supplemented by reference TRBV11-2 and TRBJ2-5, the full variable domain reads EAGVAQSPRYKIIEKRQSVAFWCNPISGHATLYWYQQILGQGPKLLIQFQNNGVVDDSQLPKDRFSAERLKGVDSTLKIQPAKLEDSAVYLCASSFLASPQETQYFGPGTRLLVL.

This clone rates as medium-sized. The J gene is TRBJ2-3, the V gene TRBV7-9, with a possible D match to TRBD2 (7 bases). The V and J ends lost 2 bases and 0 bases respectively, with 12 bases between them. The CDR3 spans 16 residues. The germline V gene has CDR1 SEHNR and CDR2 FQNEAQ (reference sequence). CDR3 in amino acids: CASSLRGATSTDTQYF. The CDR3 bases are TGTGCCAGCAGCTTACGGGGGGCCACTAGCACAGATACGCAGTATTTT.

The gene calls are TRBV6-5 and TRBJ2-5, with 7 bases matching TRBD2. CDR1 MNHEY and CDR2 SVGAGI come from the germline V gene. There are 16 residues in the CDR3. V gave up 2 bases and J gave up 0 bases; unmatched junction bases: 6. The CDR3 sequence is CASSYGDYRNQETQYF. The CDR3 coding sequence is TGTGCCAGCAGTTACGGGGACTATCGAAACCAAGAGACCCAGTACTTC.

V gene TRBV30 combines with J gene TRBJ2-7; 7 bases are shared with TRBD1. The CDR3 sequence is 12 residues long. Germline V gives CDR1 GTSNPN, CDR2 SVGIG (reference sequence). The V segment lost 5 bases and the J segment 3 bases; nucleotides outside the gene matches: 4. CDR3 protein: CAWGRGNYEQYF. The DNA of the CDR3 is TGTGCCTGGGGCAGGGGGAACTACGAGCAGTACTTC. The full variable domain, with the rest looked up from reference TRBV30 and TRBJ2-7, is SQTIHQWPATLVQPVGSPLSLECTVEGTSNPNLYWYRQAAGRGLQLLFYSVGIGQISSEVPQNLSASRPQDRQFILSSKKLLLSDSGFYLCAWGRGNYEQYFGPGTRLTVT.

The chain carries TRBV29-1 and TRBJ1-2; weak D call: TRBD1 (6 bases). This CDR3 region has 13 residues. Germline CDR1 reads SQVTM; CDR2 reads ANQGSEA. Between the trimmed V and J ends, which lost 4 bases and 2 bases, there was a span of 11 bases. The CDR3 DNA reads TGCAGCGTTGGAACAGGGCGCAACTATGGCTACACCTTC. It translates to CSVGTGRNYGYTF.

The chain employs TRBV10-3 and TRBJ2-1; D may match TRBD1 or TRBD2 (5 bases each). There are 14 residues in the CDR3. CDR1 and CDR2 (germline): ENHRY, SYGVKD. The V end was cut by 7 bases, the J end by 2 bases, with 12 bases between. In DNA, the CDR3 is TGTGCCATCACACGGGACGCAACCTACAATGAGCAGTTCTTC. Translating it yields CAITRDATYNEQFF.

The chain couples TRBV5-4 to TRBJ1-2, with D unclear. CDR1 is SGHNT, CDR2 YYREEE, per germline (reference sequence). V lost 4 bases and J 3 bases, leaving 10 bases between the germline ends. The CDR3 extends over 13 amino acids. Here the CDR3 DNA reads TGTGCCAGCAGCGTCCGCATGGACTATGGCTACACCTTC. This encodes CASSVRMDYGYTF.

The J gene is TRBJ1-3, the V gene TRBV4-1; D unresolved. V lost 0 bases and J 0 bases, leaving 9 bases between the germline ends. The CDR3 loop spans 16 amino acids. The germline gives CDR1 MGHRA, CDR2 YSYEKL. The CDR3 loop is CASSQDAASSGNTIYF. The CDR3 DNA sequence: TGCGCCAGCAGCCAAGATGCAGCCAGCTCTGGAAACACCATATATTTT.

The rearrangement links TRBV5-1 to TRBJ2-5; no reliable D call. Germline V gene data show CDR1 as SGHRS and CDR2 as YFSETQ. V lost 3 bases and J lost 0, with 0 bases in between. CDR3 size: 11 residues. CDR3 in DNA: TGCGCCAGCAGCTACCAAGAGACCCAGTACTTC. Translated: CASSYQETQYF. The whole variable domain, filled in from reference TRBV5-1 and TRBJ2-5, reads KAGVTQTPRYLIKTRGQQVTLSCSPISGHRSVSWYQQTPGQGLQFLFEYFSETQRNKGNFPGRFSGRQFSNSRSEMNVSTLELGDSALYLCASSYQETQYFGPGTRLLVL.

V is TRBV6-1 and J is TRBJ2-7; D is possibly TRBD1 (6 bases). This CDR3 is built from 13 residues. Germline V lookup: CDR1 MNHNS, CDR2 SASEGT. The ends were cut back, 8 bases at V and 2 bases at J, with 13 bases in the middle. CDR3 amino acids: CASSGTLTYEQYF. The CDR3 DNA sequence: TGTGCCAGCTCCGGGACACTAACCTACGAGCAGTACTTC.

This clone was detected only once. The rearrangement links TRBV6-5 to TRBJ1-1; D unresolved. Germline V gene sequence: CDR1 MNHEY, CDR2 SVGAGI. V dropped 2 bases and J dropped 4 bases, with 17 bases sitting between them. The length of the CDR3 is 16 residues. The CDR3 here is CASSYAPGPRATEAFF. CDR3 in DNA: TGTGCCAGCAGTTACGCGCCGGGCCCCCGGGCCACTGAAGCTTTCTTT.

This chain joins TRBV7-3 and TRBJ1-2; 7 positions match TRBD1. Trimming removed 5 bases from V and 1 base from J; junction bases left unmatched: 10. Germline CDR1 SGHTA, CDR2 FQGTGA. The CDR3 sequence is 16 residues long. The CDR3, as DNA: TGTGCCAGCAGCGACCCACCGGGACAGCGTAACTATGGCTACACCTTC. Translation: CASSDPPGQRNYGYTF.

The chain has TRBV4-1 and TRBJ1-2; 8 bases align to TRBD1. Germline V gene data show CDR1 as MGHRA and CDR2 as YSYEKL. With 3 bases clipped from V and 4 bases from J, the junction kept 4 bases outside the gene matches. CDR3 size: 14 residues. CDR3 bases: TGCGCCAGCAGCCATGACAGGGGTCTCTATGGCTACACCTTC. Its protein is CASSHDRGLYGYTF.

The rearrangement joins TRBV25-1 to TRBJ1-3; weak D call: TRBD1 (6 bases). Trimming took 4 bases from V and 3 from J, leaving 10 bases between them. The CDR3 consists of 14 residues. CDR1 and CDR2 from the germline V gene are MGHDK and SYGVNS. The CDR3 region is CASSGGLGGNTIYF. CDR3 coding DNA: TGTGCCAGCAGTGGGGGGCTGGGTGGAAACACCATATATTTT.

The genes are TRBV6-1 and TRBJ1-5; D is possibly TRBD1 (5 bases). Germline V lookup: CDR1 MNHNS, CDR2 SASEGT. This CDR3 is 15 amino acids long. V was pared by 5 bases and J by 6 bases, with 17 bases between. DNA for the CDR3: TGTGCCAGCAGTTCCGGCCCGGGGGGTGGTCAGCCCCAGCATTTT. Translating gives CASSSGPGGGQPQHF.

This chain connects TRBV11-3 to TRBJ2-1; D remains ambiguous. V was clipped by 2 bases and J by 7 bases, with 12 bases between them. The germline gives CDR1 SGHNT, CDR2 YENEEA. The CDR3 extends over 14 amino acids. The CDR3 sequence: CASSLWQFNNEQFF. The CDR3 nucleotides are TGTGCCAGCAGCTTATGGCAGTTTAATAATGAGCAGTTCTTC.

This sequence joins TRBV6-1 and TRBJ1-5; 7 positions agree with TRBD1. The CDR3 has 15 residues. The J segment lost 2 bases and the V segment lost 5 bases, leaving 6 bases of the junction unmatched. Germline V gene lookup returns CDR1 MNHNS and CDR2 SASEGT. This CDR3 reads CASSQRGPGNQPQHF. Written as DNA, the CDR3 is TGTGCCAGCAGTCAAAGGGGGCCGGGCAATCAGCCCCAGCATTTT.

In DNA, the CDR3 is TGCGCCAGCAGCCAAGATAAGGTAACTTCCTACGAGCAGTACTTC. It specifies CASSQDKVTSYEQYF. This sequence joins TRBV4-3 and TRBJ2-7; D gene unclear. The germline V gene encodes CDR1 LGHNA and CDR2 YSLEER. V was trimmed by 0 bases and J by 1 base, leaving 10 bases between them. CDR3 size: 15 residues.

Notes on this clone: The junction departs from the called germline gene at one end, perhaps through a read error. This chain joins TRBV4-2 and TRBJ2-5; D is tentatively TRBD1 or TRBD2 (5 bases each). The CDR3 is 16 residues long. Germline CDR1 LGHNA, CDR2 YNFKEQ. The DNA of the CDR3 is TGTGTCAGCAGCCAAGCAGCAGGGTCCAGAGGGGAGACCCAGTACTTC. It translates to CVSSQAAGSRGETQYF.

The V and J genes are TRBV6-1 and TRBJ1-5; D unresolved. CDR3 length: 15 amino acids. Trimming took off 6 bases at V and 3 bases at J, with 15 bases between the two ends. Germline CDR1 reads MNHNS; CDR2 reads SASEGT. The CDR3 protein is CASRDIRAPNQPQHF. The CDR3 DNA sequence: TGTGCCAGCAGGGATATCCGGGCCCCCAATCAGCCCCAGCATTTT.

The genes are TRBV15 and TRBJ2-3, with a tentative D call TRBD1 (6 bases). Germline loops: CDR1 LNHNV, CDR2 YYDKDF (reference sequence). Trimming took 3 bases from V and 2 from J, leaving 18 bases between them. The CDR3 contains 17 residues. The CDR3 loop is CATSSTGFQGSTDTQYF. The CDR3 coding sequence is TGTGCCACCAGCAGTACAGGGTTTCAAGGATCCACAGATACGCAGTATTTT.